The T cell receptor beta chain under discussion was sequenced for a study of cytomegalovirus exposure and HLA in healthy donors. A few counts support this clone. Its target is unknown. Regarding the study as a whole: The authors later found TCR association rates varying by HLA locus, with DRB1 most and HLA-C fewest. Cytomegalovirus status, reportedly, was diagnosed with high specificity and sensitivity by the classifier.

Primers for the PCR totalled 60 Vbeta and 13 Jbeta. TCRdb's copy holds only in-frame clones and misses some; the assay was immunoSEQ multiplex PCR. The sample consists of 90,000 to 150,000 clones, around three quarters of them appearing once. Sequenced material: PBMCs. The receptor's source is a female donor in good health and CMV-seronegative.

CDR3 DNA sequence: TGTGCCAGCAGTTATGAGACAGGGGGCCGAGGAAACACCATATATTTT. It yields the protein CASSYETGGRGNTIYF. The chain links TRBV6-6 to TRBJ1-3, with 10 nucleotides matching TRBD1. V was pared by 3 bases and J by 4 bases, with 6 bases of the junction left unmatched. This CDR3 is 16 amino acids long. Germline values: CDR1 MNHNY, CDR2 SVGAGI (reference sequence).